This TCR beta chain is drawn from a study of shared clonotypes between healthy human individuals. Only one count was recorded for this clone. Its antigen is still unknown. Study results and limitations: It was the non-shared clonotypes that had lower generation probabilities than clonotypes shared by all four donors. Generally, naive subsets (rather than memory subsets) showed larger estimated richness.

The CDR3 covers 19 residues. J was trimmed by 5 bases and V by 3 bases; bases with no gene match: 17. Germline V gene sequence: CDR1 SGHTS, CDR2 YDEGEE. Libraries were prepared by immunoSEQ multiplex PCR; TCRdb keeps only in-frame clonotypes and omits some of them. Among approximately 530,000 clones listed, more than 95% were seen once. Sequenced material: naive CD4+ T cells sorted from blood. Subset in this sample: CD45RA+ positively selected. The chain has TRBV5-8 and TRBJ2-7, with 13 positions matching TRBD2. This receptor was obtained from a woman in her twenties or thirties in good health. CDR3 residues: CASSYSGTSGAAWSDEQYF. The CDR3 DNA reads TGTGCCAGCAGCTATTCGGGGACTAGCGGGGCCGCGTGGAGTGACGAGCAGTACTTC.